This record concerns one T cell receptor beta chain sequence. The antigen is unknown. The sample comes from a study of cytomegalovirus exposure and HLA in healthy donors. There are 16 residues in the CDR3. The trim removed 0 bases at V and 3 bases at J, leaving 8 bases unmatched. The germline gives CDR1 MGHRA, CDR2 YSYEKL. Notes on the study in general: A later examination showed that TCR association rates differed by HLA locus, with DRB1 most and HLA-C fewest. Researchers reported from a later analysis that most CMV-associated TCR beta chains appeared HLA-restricted. HLA alleles were associated with roughly 17,000 TCR beta sequences in a later analysis at 0.05 false discovery rate.

13 Jbeta primers and 60 Vbeta primers were used for the PCR. Here immunoSEQ multiplex PCR was the method, and the copy in TCRdb shows in-frame clones only, minus some. Here the sample spans 150,000 or so clones, about 76% being singletons. This receptor was obtained from a male donor in good health and CMV-seronegative. The chain carries TRBV4-1 and TRBJ2-7; 7 positions match TRBD1. Sequencing was carried out using PBMCs. The CDR3 loop is CASSQDLGTDLYEQYF. The CDR3 DNA follows: TGCGCCAGCAGCCAAGATCTCGGGACAGACCTCTACGAGCAGTACTTC.